The clone carrying this T cell receptor (beta chain) was recorded a few times. This entry comes from a study of T-cell reconstitution after alpha-beta-depleted transplantation in children. Preparation of the TCRbeta library was carried out with unique molecular identifiers. TCRdb recomputed calls from the PCR reads with MiXCR, one row per CDR3 protein. The sample consists of 500,000 to 600,000 distinct CDR3 sequences, 18% of them appearing once. The CDR3 is 16 residues long. Deletions cut 4 bases from V and 6 bases from J, with 23 bases between. Germline V gene data show CDR1 as SGHRS and CDR2 as YFSETQ.

V gene TRBV5-1 combines with J gene TRBJ2-7; D is tentatively TRBD1 or TRBD2 (7 bases each). The TCR was taken from a human donor who donated a stem cell graft to a child with acute lymphoblastic leukemia. This specimen consisted of PBMCs from the stem cell graft donor, obtained from the stem cell graft. CDR3 amino acids: CASSPFPQGEGVEQYF. Written as DNA, the CDR3 is TGCGCCAGCAGCCCATTCCCCCAGGGGGAGGGGGTCGAGCAGTACTTC.